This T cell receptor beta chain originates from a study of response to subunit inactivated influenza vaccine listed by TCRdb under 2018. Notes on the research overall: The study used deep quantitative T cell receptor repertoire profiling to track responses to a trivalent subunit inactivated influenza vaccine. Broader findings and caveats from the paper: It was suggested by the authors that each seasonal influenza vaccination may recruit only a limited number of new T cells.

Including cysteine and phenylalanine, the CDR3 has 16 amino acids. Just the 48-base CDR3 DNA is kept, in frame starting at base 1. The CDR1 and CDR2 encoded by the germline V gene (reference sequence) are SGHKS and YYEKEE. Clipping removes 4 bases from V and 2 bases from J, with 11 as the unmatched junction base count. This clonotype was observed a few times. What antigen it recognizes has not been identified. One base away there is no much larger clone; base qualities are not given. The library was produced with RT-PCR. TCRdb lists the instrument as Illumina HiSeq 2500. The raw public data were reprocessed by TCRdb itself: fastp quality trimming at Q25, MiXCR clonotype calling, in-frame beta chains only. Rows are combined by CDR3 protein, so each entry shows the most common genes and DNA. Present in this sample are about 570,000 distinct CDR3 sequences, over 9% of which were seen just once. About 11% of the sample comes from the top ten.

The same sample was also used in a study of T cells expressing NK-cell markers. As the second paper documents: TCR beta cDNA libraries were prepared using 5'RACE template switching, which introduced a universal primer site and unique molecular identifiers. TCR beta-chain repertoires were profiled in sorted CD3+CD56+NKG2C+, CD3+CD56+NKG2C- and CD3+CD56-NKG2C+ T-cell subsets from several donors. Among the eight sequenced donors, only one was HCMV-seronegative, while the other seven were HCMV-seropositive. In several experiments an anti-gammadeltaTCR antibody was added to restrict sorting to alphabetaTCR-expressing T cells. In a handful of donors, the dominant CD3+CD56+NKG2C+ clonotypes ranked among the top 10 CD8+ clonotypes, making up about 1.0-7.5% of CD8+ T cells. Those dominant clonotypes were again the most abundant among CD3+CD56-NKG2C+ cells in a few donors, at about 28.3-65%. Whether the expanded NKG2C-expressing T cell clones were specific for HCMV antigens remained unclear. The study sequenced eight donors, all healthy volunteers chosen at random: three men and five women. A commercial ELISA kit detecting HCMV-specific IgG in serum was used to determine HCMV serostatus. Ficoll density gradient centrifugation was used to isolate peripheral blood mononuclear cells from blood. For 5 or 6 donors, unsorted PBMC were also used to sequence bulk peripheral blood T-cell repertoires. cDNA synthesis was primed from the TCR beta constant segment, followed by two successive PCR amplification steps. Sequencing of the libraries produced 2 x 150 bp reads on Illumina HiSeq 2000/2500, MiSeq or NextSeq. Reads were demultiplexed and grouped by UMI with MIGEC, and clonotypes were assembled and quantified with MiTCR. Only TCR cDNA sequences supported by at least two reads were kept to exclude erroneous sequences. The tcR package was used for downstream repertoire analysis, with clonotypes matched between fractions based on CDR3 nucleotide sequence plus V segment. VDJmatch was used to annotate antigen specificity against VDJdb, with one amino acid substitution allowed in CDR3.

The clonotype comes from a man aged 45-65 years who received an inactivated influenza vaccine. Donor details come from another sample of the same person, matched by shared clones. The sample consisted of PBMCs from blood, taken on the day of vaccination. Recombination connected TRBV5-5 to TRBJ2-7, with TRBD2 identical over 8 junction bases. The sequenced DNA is TGTGCCAGCAGCCCCGGGGGGGCTTTACCGACCTACGAGCAGTACTTC. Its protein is CASSPGGALPTYEQYF.